The T cell receptor beta chain under discussion was sequenced for a study of molecular identifiers for immune sequencing clone quantification. This clonotype was recorded at least ten times. Its target is not known. Findings of the study overall: Reportedly, one cell's Jurkat TCR RNA was detected within 1,200,000 naive CD8 cells. Identical TCR molecules sharing a barcode could underestimate highly expanded clone sizes.

As previously described, bulk TCR libraries were made using listed TCR primers. MiXCR was run by TCRdb on the PCR reads, yielding one entry per CDR3 protein. Found here are hundreds of thousands of distinct CDR3 sequences, 25% of them singletons; the top ten hold 0.7% to 0.95%. Sequenced input: naive CD8+ T cells from blood, with Jurkat cell RNA spiked in. As to subset: FACS-sorted CD8+CD4-CCR7+CD45RA+ naive T cells. The clonotype originates from a human donor in good health. Some libraries in this study had Jurkat cell RNA spiked in.

The CDR3 is CSVWARGLTSTDTQYF. CDR3 sequence (DNA): TGCAGCGTTTGGGCTAGGGGGCTCACTAGCACAGATACGCAGTATTTT. This chain connects TRBV29-1 to TRBJ2-3; TRBD1 matches at 7 bases. The CDR3 has 16 residues. Germline V gene data show CDR1 as SQVTM and CDR2 as ANQGSEA. V lost 5 bases and J lost 0; bases outside the gene matches: 11.